This T cell receptor (beta chain) stems from a study of cytomegalovirus exposure and HLA in healthy donors. In the study overall: Across roughly 400 genotyped donors, 81% landed in the Caucasian-associated ancestry cluster.

CDR1 and CDR2 from the germline V gene are SGHDT and YYEEEE. The CDR3 contains 17 residues. PCR involved 60 Vbeta and 13 Jbeta primers. Only in-frame clones appear in the TCRdb table, and some are missing; sequencing was by immunoSEQ multiplex PCR. Of some 160,000 clones detected, roughly 85% appear once; the ten largest clones hold 8.5%. Concerning this clone: Its antigen is unidentified. One end of the junction is discordant with germline, which a read error may explain.

Overall study results and limits: Per a later analysis, HLA-associated TCR beta chains showed more clonal expansion than other, equally common TCR beta chains. Earlier results showed most TCR beta V segments being productive about 90% or about 30% of the time.

This TCR derives from a male donor in good health and CMV-seropositive. Sequenced: PBMCs. The chain joins TRBV5-6 to TRBJ2-6, with D perhaps matching TRBD1 (5 bases). The CDR3 DNA reads TGTGCCAGCAGCCCTAATCCAGAAGGAGATGGGGCCAACGGCCTGACTTTC. Protein sequence: CASSPNPEGDGANGLTF.